This T cell receptor (beta chain) derives from a study of blood T cell repertoires in COVID-19. Source study methods: Estimation of nucleated cell counts relied on the amplification of reference gene primers. The repertoire was sequenced with immunoSEQ multiplex PCR; TCRdb's copy has only in-frame clones and lacks some. V, J and clone size derive from that table, while D and trimming were established from the DNA sequence. The profile covers hundreds of thousands of clones, with 80% to 90% appearing a single time and roughly 2.3% taken by the ten largest. V was trimmed by 6 bases and J by 3 bases, leaving 11 bases between them. This CDR3 is 13 amino acids long. CDR1 is MGHDK and CDR2 is SYGVNS in the germline V gene.

The receptor was isolated from a woman younger than 30 who had recovered from COVID-19. The chain carries TRBV25-1 and TRBJ1-1, with D unclear. The specimen was PBMCs or T cells enriched from blood (not recorded which). The CDR3 DNA reads as TGTGCCAGCAGGACTGGAGAGTACACTGAAGCTTTCTTT. Translating gives CASRTGEYTEAFF.